This T cell receptor (beta chain) originates from a study of metastatic and nonmetastatic thyroid tumors. On the study more broadly: Repertoires of blood and of tissue (tumor or nodule) from malignant and benign thyroid patients were compared.

Per the authors' pipeline: For papillary thyroid cancer, a distant-metastasis classifier was constructed from CDR3 differences observed across clinicopathological groups. TCRdb re-analyzed the PCR reads through MiXCR. The V and J calls and clone size come from TCRdb's table, not from the authors' own analysis. The table lists 85,000 to 95,000 clones, about 16% of them singletons. Whole-study results and caveats: In both blood and tumor samples, TCR beta diversity was reported significantly higher for malignant than benign nodules.

This clone was recorded at least ten times. The antigen remains unidentified. This may be a read error: a much more frequent sequence differs by one nucleotide. The same CDR3 also results from other DNA sequences found in this sample. Thyroid surgery had not been preceded by any treatment in any patient. The receptor was derived from a female donor with papillary thyroid cancer or a benign thyroid nodule (not recorded which). Some clones in this sample may be carry-over from other donors' samples. Input material: blood.

In DNA form, the CDR3 reads TGTGCCAGCAGTTTACGCTCCGCCGGGACAGGGAAGTACGAGCAGTACTTC. Protein sequence: CASSLRSAGTGKYEQYF. This chain uses TRBV6-1 with TRBJ2-7, with TRBD1 matching 9 bases. V shed 5 bases and J 4 bases; nucleotides not matched to a gene: 15. Germline V lookup: CDR1 MNHNS, CDR2 SASEGT. CDR3 length: 17 residues.